A single sample gave rise to the 30 T cell receptor beta chains below, sequenced in a study of neurological immune-mediated disorders. TCRdb re-called the 5' RACE reads with MiXCR, one entry per CDR3 protein. The sample includes 25,000 to 35,000 distinct CDR3 sequences, under 5% of them seen just once. Sequences were obtained from CD4+ T cells from blood. The source is a woman aged 35 to 49 in good health.

The sample holds many counts of this clonotype. V is TRBV28 and J is TRBJ2-3; D remains ambiguous. Trimming shortened V by 5 bases and J by 1 base, and 13 bases separated the two germline ends. In germline, CDR1 is MDHEN, CDR2 SYDVKM. CDR3 length equals 15 residues. For the CDR3, the DNA is TGTGCCAGCAGTGCCTCTAGGATAGGCACAGATACGCAGTATTTT. It translates to CASSASRIGTDTQYF.

This clonotype was seen repeatedly, ten times or more. The chain uses TRBV2 and TRBJ2-5, with TRBD1 matching over 8 bases. The V segment lost 8 bases and the J segment 10 bases; nucleotides outside the gene matches: 12. The germline V gene has CDR1 SNHLY and CDR2 FYNNEI. CDR3 length: 13 residues. The CDR3 DNA reads as TGTGCCAGCCTCCGTCCGGACAGGGACCGCCAGTACTTC. Amino acid sequence: CASLRPDRDRQYF.

This clonotype was seen ten or more times. This may stem from a read error, because a much larger clone lies one nucleotide away. The chain recombines TRBV4-2 with TRBJ1-1; TRBD1 matches at 7 bases. Germline values: CDR1 LGHNA, CDR2 YNFKEQ. The CDR3 is made up of 15 amino acids. Trimming cost V 2 bases and J 5 bases; bases outside gene matches: 8. CDR3 nucleotide sequence: TGTGCCAGCAGCCAAATGGCCACAGGGGTGACTGAAGCTTTCTTT. This encodes CASSQMATGVTEAFF.

This clonotype was seen ten or more times. V and J are TRBV12-3 or TRBV12-4 and TRBJ1-2; 8 bases are a match to TRBD1. The CDR3 extends over 14 amino acids. The ends lost 2 bases at V and 2 bases at J; junction bases unmatched: 1. CDR3 sequence (DNA): TGTGCCAGCAGTTTACAGGGGGCGAACTATGGCTACACCTTC. Its protein is CASSLQGANYGYTF.

Ten or more counts support this clonotype. The chain uses TRBV20-1 and TRBJ1-2, with D possibly matching TRBD1 (5 bases). The germline V gene encodes CDR1 DFQATT and CDR2 SNEGSKA (reference sequence). V lost 5 bases, J lost 5 bases, and 12 bases lay in between. The CDR3 loop spans 12 amino acids. The CDR3 protein is CSAYRDLYGYTF. For the CDR3, the DNA is TGCAGTGCTTACCGGGACTTATATGGCTACACCTTC.

In its sample, this clonotype was seen many times. J is TRBJ2-1 and V is TRBV14; D may be TRBD2 (6 bases). There are 17 residues in the CDR3. The V end was cut by 0 bases, the J end by 1 base, with 13 bases between. Germline CDR1 and CDR2: SGHDN and FVKESK. This CDR3 reads CASSQDRRLGSYNEQFF. CDR3 bases: TGTGCCAGCAGCCAAGATCGGAGACTAGGGTCCTACAATGAGCAGTTCTTC.

This clonotype was counted many times. The V gene is TRBV20-1, the J gene TRBJ1-2; D unresolved. The length of the CDR3 is 13 residues. V was cut by 4 bases and J by 0 bases, with 9 bases left in between. CDR1 and CDR2 from the germline V gene are DFQATT and SNEGSKA (reference sequence). CDR3 bases: TGCAGTGCTATTCCAAAAGCTAACTATGGCTACACCTTC. Its translation: CSAIPKANYGYTF.

This clonotype was detected many times. This chain uses TRBV4-2 with TRBJ1-5; D is undetermined. The CDR3 is 16 residues long. Deletions cut 4 bases from V and 2 bases from J, with 15 bases between. Germline V gene lookup returns CDR1 LGHNA and CDR2 YNFKEQ. CDR3 sequence (DNA): TGTGCCAGCAGCCCCGCCTTGGTTACTGGCAATCAGCCCCAGCATTTT. Residues: CASSPALVTGNQPQHF.

At least ten counts were recorded for this clonotype. The chain has TRBV5-6 and TRBJ2-1, with no clear D. Germline assignment: CDR1 SGHDT and CDR2 YYEEEE. Trimming took 5 bases from V and 2 from J, leaving 17 bases between them. The CDR3 is made up of 16 amino acids. The CDR3 is CASSYYGPGPYNEQFF. The CDR3 nucleotides read TGTGCCAGCAGTTATTATGGGCCCGGCCCCTACAATGAGCAGTTCTTC. The entire variable domain, with the rest obtained from reference TRBV5-6 and TRBJ2-1, is as follows: DAGVTQSPTHLIKTRGQQVTLRCSPKSGHDTVSWYQQALGQGPQFIFQYYEEEERQRGNFPDRFSGHQFPNYSSELNVNALLLGDSALYLCASSYYGPGPYNEQFFGPGTRLTVL.

This clonotype was seen repeatedly, ten times or more. The chain has TRBV5-1 and TRBJ2-7; TRBD1 aligns across 8 bases. CDR1 is SGHRS, CDR2 YFSETQ, per germline. Trimming took 2 bases from V and 3 from J; bases not matched to a gene: 7. The CDR3 totals 15 residues. In nucleotides, the CDR3 is TGCGCCAGCAGCTTAGGATCCGGACAGGGCTACGAGCAGTACTTC. Translated: CASSLGSGQGYEQYF.

There are many counts of this clonotype. This chain uses TRBV5-5 with TRBJ1-1; 10 bases are shared with TRBD1. The CDR3 extends over 14 amino acids. Germline CDR1 is SGHKS and CDR2 is YYEKEE (reference sequence). V trimming: 7 bases; J trimming: 7 bases; junction bases outside the gene matches: 10. The CDR3, as DNA: TGTGCCAGCGGGGTCGACAGGGGGCAAGGTGAAGCTTTCTTT. Translated, it gives CASGVDRGQGEAFF.

This clonotype was detected many times. This chain connects TRBV10-3 to TRBJ2-7; TRBD1 matches 10 bases. V trimming: 11 bases; J trimming: 5 bases; junction bases outside the gene matches: 9. The length of the CDR3 is 13 residues. The germline CDR1 and CDR2 sequences are ENHRY and SYGVKD. CDR3 sequence (DNA): TGTGCCGTCCGGGACAGGGGTATCCACGAGCAGTACTTC. It yields the protein CAVRDRGIHEQYF.

This clonotype was observed at least ten times. The J gene is TRBJ2-6, the V gene TRBV5-5; D call uncertain. The CDR3 consists of 15 residues. The V and J ends lost 3 bases and 0 bases respectively, with 7 bases between them. Germline V gene data show CDR1 as SGHKS and CDR2 as YYEKEE (reference sequence). CDR3 residues: CASSSGPSGANVLTF. CDR3 in DNA: TGTGCCAGCAGCTCCGGGCCCTCTGGGGCCAACGTCCTGACTTTC. The entire variable domain, with the rest obtained from reference TRBV5-5 and TRBJ2-6, is as follows: DAGVTQSPTHLIKTRGQQVTLRCSPISGHKSVSWYQQVLGQGPQFIFQYYEKEERGRGNFPDRFSARQFPNYSSELNVNALLLGDSALYLCASSSGPSGANVLTFGAGSRLTVL.

This clonotype was seen repeatedly, ten times or more. The CDR3 here is CATQSLGGGARDEQFF. The DNA of the CDR3 is TGTGCCACCCAGAGTTTGGGGGGCGGGGCTCGGGATGAGCAGTTCTTC. The chain links TRBV12-3 or TRBV12-4 to TRBJ2-1; D may be TRBD1 or TRBD2 (6 bases each). CDR3 length: 16 amino acids. The V end lost 10 bases, the J end lost 8 bases, and 27 bases lay between the germline ends.

This clonotype was picked up many times. This CDR3 reads CASSNGAALSNQPQHF. DNA of the CDR3: TGTGCCAGCAGCAACGGGGCGGCTCTTAGCAATCAGCCCCAGCATTTT. J is TRBJ1-5 and V is TRBV7-2; weak D call: TRBD1 (5 bases). Trimming removed 5 bases at V and 0 bases at J, with 14 bases between. The CDR3 is 16 amino acids. Germline V lookup: CDR1 SGHTA, CDR2 FQGNSA.

This clonotype was detected ten times or more. This rearrangement joins TRBV6-5 to TRBJ1-2; 11 bases align to TRBD1. Per germline, CDR1 MNHEY and CDR2 SVGAGI. The V segment lost 2 bases and the J segment 2 bases; nucleotides outside the gene matches: 1. The CDR3 extends over 15 amino acids. This chain's CDR3 is CASSYGQGANYGYTF. The CDR3 bases are TGTGCCAGCAGTTACGGACAGGGGGCGAACTATGGCTACACCTTC.

This clonotype was seen many times. The J gene is TRBJ2-1, the V gene TRBV20-1; the D gene is possibly TRBD2 (6 bases). The CDR3 contains 15 residues. Germline CDR1 and CDR2: DFQATT and SNEGSKA (reference sequence). The CDR3 DNA is TGCAGCCAAGATGCGGGACCGCTTGGCTACAATGAGCAGTTCTTC. It is translated as CSQDAGPLGYNEQFF.

This clonotype was seen ten or more times. The chain uses TRBV5-1 and TRBJ2-5; D is uncertain. Trimming shortened V by 4 bases and J by 4 bases, and 11 bases separated the two germline ends. The CDR3 has 13 residues. Germline V CDR1 and CDR2: SGHRS, YFSETQ. This CDR3 is CASSDLSVETQYF. The CDR3, as DNA: TGCGCCAGCAGCGATCTCAGCGTAGAGACCCAGTACTTC.

There are many counts of this clonotype. This chain uses TRBV12-3 or TRBV12-4 with TRBJ1-2; D gene unclear. The CDR3 is 14 amino acids. Trimming removed 0 bases from V and 6 bases from J, with 11 bases in between. Here the CDR3 reads CASSLALTGDGYTF. For the CDR3, the DNA is TGTGCCAGCAGTTTAGCGCTGACGGGAGATGGCTACACCTTC.

The table lists this clonotype with many counts. The chain carries TRBV7-2 and TRBJ2-3; 10 bases line up with TRBD2. The CDR3 spans 16 residues. CDR1 SGHTA and CDR2 FQGNSA come from the germline V gene. After removal of 2 bases from V and 1 base from J, the junction contained 3 bases not matched to a gene. The CDR3 sequence: CASSLTLAGGTDTQYF. CDR3 DNA: TGTGCCAGCAGCTTAACGCTAGCGGGAGGCACAGATACGCAGTATTTT.

This clonotype was recorded at least ten times. This chain uses TRBV6-1 with TRBJ1-1; 7 nucleotides match TRBD1. There are 16 residues in the CDR3. The V and J ends lost 3 bases and 0 bases, in that order; junction bases with no gene match: 7. CDR1 MNHNS and CDR2 SASEGT come from the germline V gene. The CDR3 DNA sequence: TGTGCCAGCAGTGACCAGGGGGTCTTGATGAACACTGAAGCTTTCTTT. Translating gives CASSDQGVLMNTEAFF.

There are many counts of this clonotype. The rearrangement uses TRBV28 and TRBJ1-6, with D perhaps TRBD1 (6 bases). CDR1 and CDR2 from the germline V gene are MDHEN and SYDVKM. V gave up 6 bases and J gave up 7 bases, with 13 bases separating them. CDR3 length: 14 amino acids. Here the CDR3 DNA reads TGTGCCAGCAGAGCTCAGGGGAAGAATTCACCCCTCCACTTT. As protein: CASRAQGKNSPLHF.

This clonotype has ten or more counts. The chain links TRBV12-3 or TRBV12-4 to TRBJ1-4, with 9 bases lining up with TRBD1. Germline trimming cut 5 bases from V and 10 bases from J; bases unmatched to any gene: 11. The CDR3 covers 15 residues. Written as DNA, the CDR3 is TGTGCCAGCAGTCCACAGGGGGCCCTTCAGGGAAAACTGTTTTTT. Amino acid sequence: CASSPQGALQGKLFF.

This clonotype showed up many times. The chain is built from TRBV6-1 and TRBJ1-1; D may be TRBD1 (6 bases). The CDR3 loop spans 16 amino acids. CDR1 is MNHNS, CDR2 SASEGT, per germline. With 3 bases removed from V and 5 bases from J, the gap between germline ends came to 19 bases. CDR3 loop: CASSESRGPPETEAFF. The DNA of the CDR3 is TGTGCCAGCAGTGAGTCCAGGGGCCCCCCGGAGACTGAAGCTTTCTTT.

The chain uses TRBV20-1 and TRBJ1-6, with TRBD1 matching over 10 bases. Germline loops: CDR1 DFQATT, CDR2 SNEGSKA (reference sequence). This CDR3 has 15 amino acids. The trim removed 6 bases at V and 8 bases at J, leaving 10 bases unmatched. In DNA form, the CDR3 reads TGCAGTGCGGAGACAGGGGGCCGTGGGTATTCACCCCTCCACTTT. It encodes CSAETGGRGYSPLHF.

This clonotype was recorded at least ten times. V usage is TRBV7-2 and J usage is TRBJ2-7; D gene unclear. Trimming removed 5 bases from V and 6 bases from J, with 11 bases in between. Germline V gene lookup returns CDR1 SGHTA and CDR2 FQGNSA. This CDR3 is 12 amino acids long. This chain's CDR3 is CASSPVPAEQYF. The CDR3 bases are TGTGCCAGCAGCCCGGTCCCGGCCGAGCAGTACTTC.

This clonotype was seen ten or more times. CDR3 DNA sequence: TGTGCCAGCAGCCTCAGAAGACTAGCGGATAGCAATGAGCAGTTCTTC. Protein sequence: CASSLRRLADSNEQFF. The V gene is TRBV14, the J gene TRBJ2-1; 9 nucleotides agree with TRBD2. The CDR3 totals 16 residues. J gave up 6 bases and V 4 bases, and 10 bases lay outside the gene matches. Germline CDR1 reads SGHDN; CDR2 reads FVKESK.

At least ten counts were recorded for this clonotype. The J gene is TRBJ2-7, the V gene TRBV20-1; no reliable D call. This CDR3 comprises 11 residues. Trimming shortened V by 5 bases and J by 10 bases, and 15 bases separated the two germline ends. CDR1 is DFQATT and CDR2 is SNEGSKA in the germline V gene (reference sequence). The CDR3 loop reads CSAFHQTSQYF. The CDR3 DNA is TGCAGTGCTTTCCACCAGACTTCCCAGTACTTC.

The chain uses TRBV2 and TRBJ1-1; D gene ambiguous. Trimming stripped 7 bases from V and 1 base from J, with 7 bases between. This CDR3 has 12 amino acids. CDR1 and CDR2 from the germline V gene are SNHLY and FYNNEI. The CDR3, as DNA: TGTGCCAGCACGGACGGGAACACTGAAGCTTTCTTT. It encodes CASTDGNTEAFF. The variable domain in full, with the rest retrieved from reference TRBV2 and TRBJ1-1, is EPEVTQTPSHQVTQMGQEVILRCVPISNHLYFYWYRQILGQKVEFLVSFYNNEISEKSEIFDDQFSVERPDGSNFTLKIRSTKLEDSAMYFCASTDGNTEAFFGQGTRLTVV.

The sample holds many counts of this clonotype. This chain uses TRBV20-1 with TRBJ2-2; 7 bases agree with TRBD2. V was clipped by 5 bases and J by 5 bases; unmatched bases: 8. Germline V gives CDR1 DFQATT, CDR2 SNEGSKA (reference sequence). The CDR3 sequence is 14 residues long. The CDR3 coding sequence is TGCAGTGCTTTAGATTGGGGGGGGACCGGGGAGCTGTTTTTT. Its protein product is CSALDWGGTGELFF.